Detailed here is one T cell receptor (beta chain). The V end lost 5 bases, the J end lost 0 bases, and 14 bases lay between the germline ends. Germline-derived CDR1 and CDR2 are MNHNY and SVGAGI (reference sequence). There are 15 residues in the CDR3. The PCR ran on 60 Vbeta and 13 Jbeta primers. TCRdb's copy holds only in-frame clones and misses some; the assay was immunoSEQ multiplex PCR. The sample yields 60,000 to 75,000 clones, 79% seen once. The data originate from a study of cytomegalovirus exposure and HLA in healthy donors. The TCR comes from a young woman in good health and CMV-seronegative. The specimen sequenced was PBMCs. J is TRBJ2-7 and V is TRBV6-6; possibly TRBD2 for D (6 bases). CDR3 coding DNA: TGTGCCAGCAGTAAACTAGCAGACCCCTCCTACGAGCAGTACGTC. Translation: CASSKLADPSYEQYV.